Sequencing of this T cell receptor beta chain was carried out in a study of OX40 agonist ivuxolimab in advanced cancers. In terms of the full investigation: Ivuxolimab, which targeted the costimulatory receptor OX40 (CD134), was an agonistic, fully human IgG2 monoclonal antibody. The paper reports the monotherapy dose-escalation portion (N = 52 patients) of the phase I ivuxolimab trial. Of the roughly 50 dose-escalation patients, hepatocellular carcinoma was present in about 20, melanoma in approximately 15, renal cell carcinoma in 9 and head and neck cancer in 9. A male proportion of about 79% and a mean age of approximately 55 years, ranging from about 20 to 80, were recorded for the dose-escalation cohort. Partial responses occurred in three dose-escalation patients, of whom one had hepatocellular carcinoma and two had cutaneous melanoma. Prior anti-PD-1, anti-PD-L1 or anti-CTLA-4 therapy was permitted, and 35% to 40% of dose-escalation patients had received checkpoint inhibitors. Peripheral TCRbeta sequencing was intended to test whether TCR sequence diversity was altered and clonal T-cell expansion was caused by ivuxolimab. Intravenous ivuxolimab was administered to patients every 2 weeks at six dose levels: 0.01, 0.1, 0.3, 1.5, 3 and 10 mg/kg. Overall study results and their limits: Partial responders in the 0.1-3.0 mg/kg groups had among the lowest normalized peripheral clonal expansion, especially among CD8+ T cells. After ivuxolimab, more expanded clones were found on average in CD8+ T cells than in CD4+ T cells. Low levels of normalized T-cell clonal expansion were also seen in some patients who did not respond. At doses of 0.1 to 3.0 mg/kg, clonal expansion of both CD4+ and CD8+ blood T cells was observed from baseline to week 6. The antigen specificity of the clonally expanded peripheral T cells was not determined.

This clone was recorded once. The antigen it binds to is not known. No much larger clonotype is one base removed from it; base qualities were not supplied. For sequencing of the TCRbeta CDR3 region, genomic DNA was extracted from the sorted cells. The immunoSEQ Assay was used for sequencing of TCRbeta CDR3 regions. TCRdb took this table from immuneACCESS and kept in-frame rearrangements with V and J called. Such tables lack part of the clones; where checked against another copy, unresolved V genes explain under half of the gap, and the rest is unexplained. The sample contains some 72,000 clones, roughly four fifths of them found a single time. Around 0.49% of the sample lies in the top ten. Patients with a history of autoimmune disease or receiving systemic immunosuppression were excluded from the trial. Peripheral blood for TCR sequencing was collected from all dose cohorts at baseline, on cycle 4 day 1, and on cycle 7 day 1. The samples were taken from a phase I, first-in-human, multicenter, open-label dose-escalation trial of ivuxolimab. Adults with locally advanced or metastatic melanoma, renal cell carcinoma, hepatocellular carcinoma or head and neck squamous cell carcinoma were enrolled in the trial. Before TCR sequencing, CD4+ and CD8+ T cells were separately sorted from peripheral blood.

Sequencing was performed on CD4+ or CD8+ T cells sorted from blood, taken in a trial of the OX40 agonist ivuxolimab. This clonotype originated in an adult with an advanced solid tumor such as melanoma, head and neck, liver or kidney cancer.

The DNA sequence follows: TGTGCCAGCAGCCGCTCGACAGGGTCGGGTGAAAAACTGTTTTTT. It encodes CASSRSTGSGEKLFF. Recombination joined TRBV2 with TRBJ1-4, with 7 middle bases fitting TRBD1. According to the germline V gene, CDR1 reads SNHLY and CDR2 reads FYNNEI. Trimming leaves V shorter by 6 bases and J shorter by 7 bases, with the junction holding 11 bases beyond the gene matches. Its CDR3 holds 15 amino acids, cysteine through phenylalanine. The DNA shown is the 45-base CDR3, in frame from base 1.